These 13 T cell receptor beta chains were sequenced from one sample in a study of blood T cells in healthy people across ages. The second PCR ran roughly 7 to 12 cycles with a sample-barcoded 5' primer and J-beta primers. MiXCR, applied by TCRdb to the 5' RACE reads, yields one record per CDR3 protein. The data contain about 620,000 distinct CDR3 sequences, about 50% of them singletons. Sequencing input: blood. The receptors were sampled from an elderly woman in good health.

This clonotype was detected ten times or more. V and J are TRBV5-1 and TRBJ2-1; the match to TRBD1 covers 7 bases. Trimming removed 4 bases from V and 3 bases from J; junction bases left unmatched: 4. Germline loops: CDR1 SGHRS, CDR2 YFSETQ. This CDR3 spans 14 amino acids. The CDR3 reads CASSAGTDYNEQFF. Written as DNA, the CDR3 is TGCGCCAGCAGCGCCGGGACAGACTACAATGAGCAGTTCTTC. Full variable domain (outside the CDR3, taken from reference TRBV5-1 and TRBJ2-1): KAGVTQTPRYLIKTRGQQVTLSCSPISGHRSVSWYQQTPGQGLQFLFEYFSETQRNKGNFPGRFSGRQFSNSRSEMNVSTLELGDSALYLCASSAGTDYNEQFFGPGTRLTVL.

In the case of this clonotype: A much larger clone differs from this one at a single base, so this may be a read error. The chain links TRBV9 to TRBJ2-4, with D hard to call. Trimming stripped 0 bases from V and 5 bases from J, with 12 bases between. This CDR3 spans 15 amino acids. In germline, CDR1 is SGDLS, CDR2 YYNGEE. CDR3 loop: CASSVGGRAQNIQYF. CDR3 coding DNA: TGTGCCAGCAGCGTAGGGGGTCGGGCCCAAAACATTCAGTACTTC.

This clonotype occurred many times. Written as DNA, the CDR3 is TGCGCCAGCAGCTTGTCCCTAGAGACCCAGTACTTC. It specifies CASSLSLETQYF. The chain carries TRBV5-1 and TRBJ2-5, with no clear D. Germline CDR1 and CDR2: SGHRS and YFSETQ. The CDR3 consists of 12 residues. Trimming shortened V by 1 base and J by 4 bases, and 5 bases separated the two germline ends.

The sample holds many counts of this clonotype. This rearrangement joins TRBV10-3 to TRBJ1-2; TRBD1 might be the D (6 bases). This CDR3 is built from 15 residues. V lost 8 bases and J lost 6, with 22 bases in between. The germline CDR1 and CDR2 sequences are ENHRY and SYGVKD. CDR3 bases: TGTGCCATCCGGCAGGTGGGGGCGATATTCCATGGCTACACCTTC. Protein sequence: CAIRQVGAIFHGYTF.

Here the CDR3 DNA reads TGTGCCAGCACGGGGGCAGCCCAGGCGGCGTCCCAGCATTTT. This gives the protein CASTGAAQAASQHF. The V and J genes are TRBV6-1 and TRBJ1-5, with D perhaps TRBD1 (6 bases). From germline, CDR1 is MNHNS and CDR2 SASEGT. CDR3 length: 14 amino acids. V was shortened by 7 bases and J by 11 bases, with 21 bases between the two germline ends.

This chain links TRBV5-4 with TRBJ2-5; no clear D. The last part of the DNA fits TRBJ2-7 better; the J call may be wrong. The CDR3 consists of 14 residues. CDR1 is SGHNT and CDR2 is YYREEE in the germline V gene (reference sequence). Here the CDR3 reads CASSFETRPSEQYF. DNA for the CDR3: TGTGCCAGCAGCTTCGAGACAAGACCCTCCGAGCAGTACTTC.

The CDR3 reads CASSVGIDYGYTF. The CDR3 bases are TGTGCCAGCAGCGTAGGGATAGACTATGGCTACACCTTC. This rearrangement joins TRBV11-2 to TRBJ1-2; D is uncertain. This CDR3 is built from 13 residues. Germline CDR1 is SGHAT and CDR2 is FQNNGV. Trimming removed 5 bases at V and 3 bases at J, with 10 bases between. Using reference TRBV11-2 and TRBJ1-2 for the parts outside the CDR3, the full variable domain is EAGVAQSPRYKIIEKRQSVAFWCNPISGHATLYWYQQILGQGPKLLIQFQNNGVVDDSQLPKDRFSAERLKGVDSTLKIQPAKLEDSAVYLCASSVGIDYGYTFGSGTRLTVV.

This clonotype was counted a few times. This chain joins TRBV5-1 and TRBJ1-1; TRBD1 matches at 7 bases. V was pared by 4 bases and J by 1 base, with 7 bases of the junction left unmatched. Germline CDR1 SGHRS, CDR2 YFSETQ. This CDR3 has 15 amino acids. The CDR3 DNA reads as TGCGCCAGCAGCGTGACGGACAGGCCGAACACTGAAGCTTTCTTT. Translating gives CASSVTDRPNTEAFF. The full variable domain, its missing parts supplied by reference TRBV5-1 and TRBJ1-1, is KAGVTQTPRYLIKTRGQQVTLSCSPISGHRSVSWYQQTPGQGLQFLFEYFSETQRNKGNFPGRFSGRQFSNSRSEMNVSTLELGDSALYLCASSVTDRPNTEAFFGQGTRLTVV.

This clonotype was counted many times. The CDR3: CSARKAATTQETQYF. The CDR3 bases are TGCAGTGCACGGAAAGCGGCGACAACTCAAGAGACCCAGTACTTC. This sequence joins TRBV20-1 and TRBJ2-5, with D perhaps TRBD2 (5 bases). This CDR3 is built from 15 residues. CDR1 DFQATT and CDR2 SNEGSKA come from the germline V gene (reference sequence). V dropped 6 bases and J dropped 2 bases, with 19 bases sitting between them.

In its sample, this clonotype was seen many times. The genes are TRBV10-3 and TRBJ2-5; maybe TRBD1 (6 bases). Germline lookup yields CDR1 ENHRY and CDR2 SYGVKD. Trimming removed 0 bases from V and 6 bases from J, with 17 bases in between. The CDR3 runs to 16 residues. The CDR3 bases are TGTGCCATCAGTGAGTCGTTGGTGCAGGGGCTAAAGACCCAGTACTTC. Its translation is CAISESLVQGLKTQYF.

The chain joins TRBV12-3 or TRBV12-4 to TRBJ2-5; D might be TRBD2 (7 bases). The ends were cut back, 2 bases at V and 11 bases at J, with 18 bases in the middle. CDR3 size: 14 residues. In nucleotides, the CDR3 is TGTGCCAGCAGTTTAAACAGGGAGGGCAATGAGCAGTACTTC. Residues: CASSLNREGNEQYF.

This clonotype was seen many times. The chain couples TRBV6-2 or TRBV6-3 to TRBJ2-3; TRBD2 matches 7 bases. V lost 2 bases and J lost 2; bases outside the gene matches: 10. The CDR3 length is 17 residues. Germline assignment: CDR1 MNHEY and CDR2 SVGEGT. The CDR3 bases are TGTGCCAGCAGTTACCAGGCTAGCGGTCTACTCACAGATACGCAGTATTTT. The encoded protein is CASSYQASGLLTDTQYF.

As for this clonotype: A far larger clone is a single base away, which makes a read error likely. The chain recombines TRBV9 with TRBJ2-1, with 10 nucleotides matching TRBD2. The CDR3 covers 15 residues. Germline values: CDR1 SGDLS, CDR2 YYNGEE. The CDR3 here is CASSLSSGGYNGQFF. The CDR3 nucleotides are TGTGCCAGCAGCCTCTCTAGCGGGGGCTACAATGGGCAGTTCTTC.